This T cell receptor (beta chain) stems from a study of vaccination and CD4 T cells after COVID-19 (dated by TCRdb to 2021 to 2024). Background for the entire study: The convalescent cohort included six males and four females, with two Hispanic individuals, seven Caucasians, two Asians and one multiracial person. In control cultures, a CEFX viral epitope pool was used as positive control, an HIV-1 Nef peptide pool was used as negative control, or no peptide was added. An earlier paper using these donors assessed, at the TCR clonotype level, memory CD4+ T cell crossreactivity between SARS-CoV-2 and common cold coronavirus spike proteins. Post-vaccine blood samples were taken a median of around 68 days after the second vaccine dose, with a range of roughly 14 to 241 days. Participants got two doses of the Pfizer-BioNTech BNT162b2 vaccine (n=8) or two doses of the Moderna mRNA-1273 vaccine (n=2). In roughly 10 COVID-19 convalescent patients and 4 infection-naive healthy vaccine recipients, the spike-specific CD4+ TCR repertoire before mRNA vaccination was compared with the repertoire after mRNA vaccination. Post-COVID blood samples were collected from convalescent patients a median of roughly 100 days after diagnosis, with a range of roughly 30 to 170 days. The cultures were stimulated with overlapping spike peptide pools from SARS-CoV-2 and from the common cold coronaviruses HCoV-NL63, HCoV-OC43 and HCoV-229E. Broad study findings and their caveats: The median count of SARS-CoV-2-reactive clonotypes went up from 20 to 25 after infection to some 38 after vaccination, although the change was not significant. Only a relatively small number of convalescent patients were included in the study, and early timepoints following natural infection were not analyzed. Among convalescent patients, a median roughly 84% of the SARS-CoV-2-reactive clones seen after vaccination appeared only after vaccination, which suggests priming specific to the vaccine. Of the vaccine-specific clones found in convalescent patients, nearly all (304 of 307) were mono-reactive for SARS-CoV-2 spike instead of being cross-reactive with common cold coronaviruses.

The germline V gene (reference sequence) gives CDR1 as DFQATT and CDR2 as SNEGSKA. The CDR3 goes from the cysteine to the phenylalanine over 14 residues. CDR3 DNA only is kept here, 42 bases in frame from base 1. The treatment or condition label on this specimen signifies: 10-day PBMC culture with coronavirus spike peptide pools or control peptides (ViraFEST assay). CD4+ T cells from unexposed donors were collected before the COVID-19 pandemic (2011-2018). The ViraFEST assay was used in the study, in which antigen-specific T cells were expanded with peptide pools and expanded clonotypes were subsequently identified by TCR sequencing. PBMCs were cultured at 1.5 million to 2.5 million per well in IMDM supplemented with around 5% human AB serum and 8.5 to 10 IU/ml IL-2, with about 10 ug/ml peptide pools added. Half of the culture medium was replaced with fresh IL-2-containing medium on days 3 and 7. After roughly 11 days of culture, CD4+ T cells were isolated by negative selection with the EasySep CD4+ T cell isolation kit. Unexposed donor CD4+ T cells were tested for reactivity to SARS-CoV-2 S and N and four common cold coronavirus spike pools, as cell number allowed. PBMCs were separated from whole blood using Ficoll-Paque Plus gradient centrifugation and then either used fresh or cryopreserved at -140C. In general, triplicate wells were set up for every culture condition. The leukapheresis product for the unexposed donors was obtained through commercial purchase.

To prepare the library, PCR was applied. TCR sequencing of DNA from cultured CD4+ T cells used the Oncomine TCR Beta short-read assay at the Johns Hopkins FTIC core. The QIAamp micro DNA kit was used to extract genomic DNA from the cultured CD4+ T cells. Oncomine TCR Beta libraries from cultured CD4+ T cells were pooled using unique dual indexes and sequenced on an Illumina iSeq 100. The source study handled its data this way. Non-productive sequences were removed, and CDR3s that did not start with C, did not end with F or W, or were shorter than 7 amino acids were discarded. The MANAFEST web application was used to identify antigen-specific clonotypes by comparing peptide-stimulated wells against reference wells and other culture wells. Positive clones required FDR below 0.05, an odds ratio above 5, and productive frequency above 0.1% in at least two of three replicate wells. A clonotype counted as cross-reactive if it showed significant expansion both in the SARS-CoV-2 spike wells and in at least one common cold coronavirus spike condition. Similarity between CDR3 sequences was evaluated in R version 3.6.1 using Levenshtein distances (stringdist) and unrooted phylogenetic trees (ape). Clones were called with MiXCR by TCRdb after fastp trimmed the public reads at Q25, and only in-frame beta chains were retained. CDR3 protein sequences are deduplicated, and each keeps its most common genes and DNA. The V and J calls were not made by the authors but by TCRdb's processing. This sample comprises some 6,900 distinct CDR3 sequences, 33% of them detected only once. The ten top clones hold approximately 11% of the sample.

Comment on this clonotype: Its antigen is still unknown. No base quality information exists; no much larger clone differs at one position.

Material for sequencing was CD4+ T cells from blood, cultured in vitro. The sequence came from a human donor in good health. Recombination connected TRBV20-1 to TRBJ2-7, with the D call perhaps TRBD1 or TRBD2, as 6 bases match in each case. CDR3 loop: CSYLGWGAKYEQYF. The DNA reads TGCAGCTACTTGGGGTGGGGGGCGAAATACGAGCAGTACTTC.